This entry features one TCR beta chain sequence. V dropped 0 bases and J dropped 6 bases, with 15 bases sitting between them. Germline CDR1 LGHDT, CDR2 YNNKEL (reference sequence). This CDR3 is 15 amino acids long. The sample belongs to a study of blood T cell repertoires in COVID-19. Produced via immunoSEQ multiplex PCR; TCRdb's table is partial and in-frame only. The data contain 15,000 to 20,000 clones, approximately 91% of them singletons. Material for sequencing was peripheral blood. The sequence was obtained from a woman aged 80 or over with COVID-19, enrolled during active disease. V is TRBV3-1 (or the pseudogene TRBV3-2) and J is TRBJ2-7, with D perhaps TRBD1 (5 bases). The CDR3 DNA reads TGTGCCAGCAGCCAAGAAACGCCAGGGTGGGGCGAGCAGTACTTC. Protein product: CASSQETPGWGEQYF.